This is a list of T cell receptor beta chains from one sample in a study of T-cell memory formation after mild COVID-19. MiXCR, applied by TCRdb to the 5' RACE reads, yields one record per CDR3 protein. The profile shows approximately 100,000 distinct CDR3 sequences, around a quarter of them singletons. Material for sequencing was PBMCs or a T cell subset sorted from them (not recorded which). These receptors originate from a man between 18 and 29 years old who had mild COVID-19 (a few samples of this study predate the infection). Cell type and time point are not known. CDR3s include the opening cysteine and the closing phenylalanine or tryptophan. A D gene is named only where the DNA matches it firmly. Size is stated for part of the rows, as once, few or many counts, or as a class when the clone is expanded.

d_call: .
v_call: TRBV14
j_call: TRBJ2-1
clone_size: .
cdr3_nt: TGTGCCAGCAGCCAAGTAAGTTACAATGAGCAGTTCTTC
cdr3_aa: CASSQVSYNEQFF

d_call: .
v_call: TRBV6-5
j_call: TRBJ1-1
clone_size: many
cdr3_nt: TGTGCCAGCAGTTACTCGTTTAGTGGTGGGACAATGACTGAAGCTTTCTTT
cdr3_aa: CASSYSFSGGTMTEAFF

d_call: .
v_call: TRBV27
j_call: TRBJ1-1
clone_size: few
cdr3_nt: TGTGCCAGCAGTTTAAAACAGGGTGCCTTGGAAGCTTTCTTT
cdr3_aa: CASSLKQGALEAFF

d_call: .
v_call: TRBV20-1
j_call: TRBJ2-7
clone_size: few
cdr3_nt: TGCAGTGCTCCAGGGAGGGGGTACGAGCAGTACTTC
cdr3_aa: CSAPGRGYEQYF

d_call: .
v_call: TRBV4-2
j_call: TRBJ2-2
clone_size: few
cdr3_nt: TGTGCCAGCAGCGGGGCCGGGGTGACCGGGGAGCTGTTTTTT
cdr3_aa: CASSGAGVTGELFF

d_call: TRBD1
v_call: TRBV9
j_call: TRBJ2-3
clone_size: many
cdr3_nt: TGTGCCAGCAGCCCGGACAGGAGCACAGATACGCAGTATTTT
cdr3_aa: CASSPDRSTDTQYF

d_call: TRBD1
v_call: TRBV5-8
j_call: TRBJ1-1
clone_size: .
cdr3_nt: TGTGCCAGCAGCCCGCGAGGGGGCGGGCGGACTGAAGCTTTCTTT
cdr3_aa: CASSPRGGGRTEAFF

d_call: TRBD1
v_call: TRBV7-9
j_call: TRBJ1-5
clone_size: .
cdr3_nt: TGTGCCAGCAGCTCAGGACAGGGCTATCAGCCCCAGCATTTT
cdr3_aa: CASSSGQGYQPQHF

d_call: .
v_call: TRBV7-9
j_call: TRBJ2-1
clone_size: few
cdr3_nt: TGTGCCAGCAGTTCAAGGGGGGCTGGTGAGCAGTTCTTC
cdr3_aa: CASSSRGAGEQFF

d_call: .
v_call: TRBV5-1
j_call: TRBJ1-2
clone_size: .
cdr3_nt: TGCGCCAGCAGCTTTTCTGATTACTATGGCTACACCTTC
cdr3_aa: CASSFSDYYGYTF

d_call: .
v_call: TRBV18
j_call: TRBJ2-7
clone_size: many
cdr3_nt: TGTGCCAGCTCACCATCTAGCTACGAGCAGTACTTC
cdr3_aa: CASSPSSYEQYF

d_call: .
v_call: TRBV7-9
j_call: TRBJ2-3
clone_size: .
cdr3_nt: TGTGCCAGCAGCTTAATCCCCGGGCCAGATACGCAGTATTTT
cdr3_aa: CASSLIPGPDTQYF

d_call: .
v_call: TRBV7-9
j_call: TRBJ2-1
clone_size: .
cdr3_nt: TGTGCCAGCAGCTCCCCCGAGGGAGTCAATGAGCAGTTCTTC
cdr3_aa: CASSSPEGVNEQFF

d_call: .
v_call: TRBV7-9
j_call: TRBJ2-2
clone_size: many
cdr3_nt: TGTGCCAGCAGCTTAACCGAGAACACCGGGGAGCTGTTTTTT
cdr3_aa: CASSLTENTGELFF

d_call: TRBD1
v_call: TRBV5-6
j_call: TRBJ2-2
clone_size: few
cdr3_nt: TGTGCCAGCACCCTGGACAGGCCCCTCGGGGAGCTGTTTTTT
cdr3_aa: CASTLDRPLGELFF

d_call: .
v_call: TRBV6-5
j_call: TRBJ1-6
clone_size: .
cdr3_nt: .
cdr3_aa: CASSSSSWGNSPLHF

d_call: .
v_call: TRBV23-1
j_call: TRBJ2-3
clone_size: .
cdr3_nt: TGCGCCAGCAGTCCCAACGGGCGTTGCACAGATACGCAGTATTTT
cdr3_aa: CASSPNGRCTDTQYF

d_call: .
v_call: TRBV7-9
j_call: TRBJ1-2
clone_size: few
cdr3_nt: TGTGCCAGCAGCTTAGCGAGTGGGACCGCGAGGCATGGCTACACCTTC
cdr3_aa: CASSLASGTARHGYTF

d_call: .
v_call: TRBV20-1
j_call: TRBJ1-1
clone_size: few
cdr3_nt: TGCAGTGCTCATGGGATGGGCACTGAAGCTTTCTTT
cdr3_aa: CSAHGMGTEAFF

d_call: .
v_call: TRBV30
j_call: TRBJ1-1
clone_size: .
cdr3_nt: TGTGCCTGGGGGATGAACACTGAAGCTTTCTTT
cdr3_aa: CAWGMNTEAFF

d_call: .
v_call: TRBV9
j_call: TRBJ2-2
clone_size: .
cdr3_nt: TGTGCCAGCAGCGTTTCAGCCGTAAACACCGGGGAGCTGTTTTTT
cdr3_aa: CASSVSAVNTGELFF

d_call: TRBD1
v_call: TRBV7-9
j_call: TRBJ1-6
clone_size: .
cdr3_nt: TGTGCCAGCAGATGGACAGGGGATAATTCACCCCTCCACTTT
cdr3_aa: CASRWTGDNSPLHF

d_call: .
v_call: TRBV15
j_call: TRBJ1-2
clone_size: once
cdr3_nt: TGTGCCACCAGCAGCCTAAGACAGGTCGTCGATGGCTACACCTTC
cdr3_aa: CATSSLRQVVDGYTF

d_call: .
v_call: TRBV2
j_call: TRBJ1-3
clone_size: .
cdr3_nt: TGTGCCAGCAGCCGGTCCTCTGGAAACACCATATATTTT
cdr3_aa: CASSRSSGNTIYF

d_call: TRBD1
v_call: TRBV4-3
j_call: TRBJ2-5
clone_size: many
cdr3_nt: TGCGCCAGCAGCCAAGCCCGGACAGGACAAGAGACCCAGTACTTC
cdr3_aa: CASSQARTGQETQYF

d_call: .
v_call: TRBV6-5
j_call: TRBJ1-1
clone_size: few
cdr3_nt: TGTGCCAGCAGTTACGCAGGACGCACTGAAGCTTTCTTT
cdr3_aa: CASSYAGRTEAFF

d_call: TRBD2
v_call: TRBV12-3/TRBV12-4
j_call: TRBJ2-1
clone_size: .
cdr3_nt: TGTGCCAGCAGTTTCTCGCGGGGGGGCTCCTACAATGAGCAGTTCTTC
cdr3_aa: CASSFSRGGSYNEQFF

d_call: .
v_call: TRBV12-3/TRBV12-4
j_call: TRBJ2-7
clone_size: .
cdr3_nt: TGTGCCAGTTCCCCTGGGACATTCAAAGGGGCCTACGAGCAGTACTTC
cdr3_aa: CASSPGTFKGAYEQYF

d_call: .
v_call: TRBV10-3
j_call: TRBJ2-3
clone_size: few
cdr3_nt: TGTGCCATCAGCACAGGGCGGGGCACAGATACGCAGTATTTT
cdr3_aa: CAISTGRGTDTQYF

d_call: TRBD1
v_call: TRBV2
j_call: TRBJ2-2
clone_size: .
cdr3_nt: TGTGCCACCTGGGCGGGACAGGGGGGGACCGGGGAGCTGTTTTTT
cdr3_aa: CATWAGQGGTGELFF

d_call: TRBD1
v_call: TRBV12-3/TRBV12-4
j_call: TRBJ2-2
clone_size: .
cdr3_nt: TGTGCCAGCAGATCCTCGAAAGGGAATTATGCCGGGACAGAGAACACCGGGGAGCTGTTTTTT
cdr3_aa: CASRSSKGNYAGTENTGELFF

d_call: .
v_call: TRBV4-1
j_call: TRBJ1-1
clone_size: .
cdr3_nt: TGCGCCAGCAGCCAAGCTCTAGGGACTGAAGCTTTCTTT
cdr3_aa: CASSQALGTEAFF

d_call: .
v_call: TRBV24-1
j_call: TRBJ2-1
clone_size: few
cdr3_nt: TGTGCCACCAGTGACCAGGAATTCTACAATGAGCAGTTCTTC
cdr3_aa: CATSDQEFYNEQFF

d_call: TRBD2
v_call: TRBV7-9
j_call: TRBJ2-2
clone_size: .
cdr3_nt: TGTGCCAGCAGCCCGCCCGTAGCGGGAACCGGGGAGCAGTTTTTT
cdr3_aa: CASSPPVAGTGEQFF

d_call: .
v_call: TRBV5-1
j_call: TRBJ2-2
clone_size: many
cdr3_nt: TGCGCCAGCAGCTTGCTGAGGGGGAGCACCGGGGAGCTGTTTTTT
cdr3_aa: CASSLLRGSTGELFF

d_call: .
v_call: TRBV5-1
j_call: TRBJ1-1
clone_size: once
cdr3_nt: TGCGCCAGCAGCTTGGTGTCGGGAACTGAAGCTTTCTTT
cdr3_aa: CASSLVSGTEAFF

d_call: .
v_call: TRBV7-9
j_call: TRBJ1-1
clone_size: few
cdr3_nt: TGTGCCAGCAGCACCCCCATGGGGACCCGGAACACTGAAGCTTTCTTT
cdr3_aa: CASSTPMGTRNTEAFF

d_call: TRBD1
v_call: TRBV5-6
j_call: TRBJ2-5
clone_size: many
cdr3_nt: TGTGCCAGCAGCTTGCCCAGGACAGGGAAAGAGACCCAGTACTTC
cdr3_aa: CASSLPRTGKETQYF

d_call: .
v_call: TRBV7-9
j_call: TRBJ2-5
clone_size: .
cdr3_nt: TGTGCCAGCAGCGATGGCGGCGAGGGAGAGACCCAGTACTTC
cdr3_aa: CASSDGGEGETQYF

d_call: TRBD2
v_call: TRBV20-1
j_call: TRBJ2-1
clone_size: few
cdr3_nt: TGCAGTGCTAGCCCCGTGGCTAGCGGGGATTACAATGAGCAGTTCTTC
cdr3_aa: CSASPVASGDYNEQFF

d_call: .
v_call: TRBV6-2/TRBV6-3
j_call: TRBJ2-4
clone_size: .
cdr3_nt: TGTGCCAGCAGTTACTCCCTAATTCAGTACTTC
cdr3_aa: CASSYSLIQYF

d_call: .
v_call: TRBV12-3/TRBV12-4
j_call: TRBJ1-3
clone_size: few
cdr3_nt: TGTGCCATCAACTCTGGAAACACCATATATTTT
cdr3_aa: CAINSGNTIYF

d_call: .
v_call: TRBV5-1
j_call: TRBJ2-7
clone_size: .
cdr3_nt: TGCGCCAGCAGCCCGTCTGGGGTGTATGGCCCCTACGAGCAGTACTTC
cdr3_aa: CASSPSGVYGPYEQYF

d_call: .
v_call: TRBV29-1
j_call: TRBJ2-2
clone_size: few
cdr3_nt: TGCAGCGTTCGGGCACAGAACACCGGGGAGCTGTTTTTT
cdr3_aa: CSVRAQNTGELFF

d_call: .
v_call: TRBV7-6
j_call: TRBJ2-1
clone_size: .
cdr3_nt: TGTGCCAGCAGCTTAGCTGGTGCGCACAATGAGCAGTTCTTC
cdr3_aa: CASSLAGAHNEQFF

d_call: .
v_call: TRBV6-1
j_call: TRBJ2-1
clone_size: once
cdr3_nt: TGTGCCAGCAGTGAAAGGGCAGGGTGGTCCTACAATGAGCAGTTCTTC
cdr3_aa: CASSERAGWSYNEQFF

d_call: TRBD1
v_call: TRBV28
j_call: TRBJ2-5
clone_size: .
cdr3_nt: TGTGCCAGCAGTTTATCAGGGGGGACAGGACCCCAAGAGACCCAGTACTTC
cdr3_aa: CASSLSGGTGPQETQYF

d_call: .
v_call: TRBV27
j_call: TRBJ2-7
clone_size: .
cdr3_nt: TGTGCCAGCAGTTTAAGGTACGGCTACGAGCAGTACTTC
cdr3_aa: CASSLRYGYEQYF

d_call: .
v_call: TRBV29-1
j_call: TRBJ2-1
clone_size: few
cdr3_nt: TGCAGCGTTGAGTCGGCCCACTCCTACAATGAGCAGTTCTTC
cdr3_aa: CSVESAHSYNEQFF

d_call: TRBD1
v_call: TRBV3-1
j_call: TRBJ2-1
clone_size: many
cdr3_nt: TGTGCCAGCAGCCTCGGACAGGGGGACTCCTACAATGAGCAGTTCTTC
cdr3_aa: CASSLGQGDSYNEQFF

d_call: TRBD1
v_call: TRBV29-1
j_call: TRBJ1-5
clone_size: few
cdr3_nt: TGCAGCGTTCGGACAGGGGAAAATCAGCCCCAGCATTTT
cdr3_aa: CSVRTGENQPQHF

d_call: .
v_call: TRBV6-6
j_call: TRBJ2-2
clone_size: few
cdr3_nt: TGTGCCAGCAGGACCGCACCCGGGGAGCTGTTTTTT
cdr3_aa: CASRTAPGELFF

d_call: .
v_call: TRBV3-1
j_call: TRBJ2-1
clone_size: .
cdr3_nt: TGTGCCAGCAGCCAAGTTAGGGGTATGGCCTACAATGAGCAGTTCTTC
cdr3_aa: CASSQVRGMAYNEQFF